These 21 T cell receptor beta chains share one sample of origin, sequenced in a study of identical twins. TCRdb reanalysed the 5' RACE reads using MiXCR and keeps one entry per CDR3 protein. The data hold more than 1.5 million distinct CDR3 sequences, with under 35% observed a single time. Sequencing used cord blood. These receptors were collected from a newborn girl in good health.

This CDR3 is CASSQVKSEQYF. The CDR3 nucleotides are TGTGCCAGCAGCCAAGTAAAATCTGAGCAGTACTTC. The chain recombines TRBV3-1 with TRBJ2-7; D gene ambiguous. The CDR3 is 12 amino acids. Germline-derived CDR1 and CDR2 are LGHDT and YNNKEL (reference sequence). V was clipped by 1 base and J by 7 bases, with 8 bases between them.

The sample holds one count of this clonotype. The rearrangement uses TRBV20-1 and TRBJ2-3; 7 bases align to TRBD1. V lost 3 bases and J lost 3; bases outside the gene matches: 6. Germline lookup yields CDR1 DFQATT and CDR2 SNEGSKA (reference sequence). CDR3 length: 14 amino acids. The CDR3 DNA reads TGCAGTGCTAGTAGGGGGACAGCGACAGATACGCAGTATTTT. It yields the protein CSASRGTATDTQYF.

This clonotype was observed a handful of times. This rearrangement joins TRBV12-3 or TRBV12-4 to TRBJ1-2; D gene ambiguous. Trimming took off 3 bases at V and 8 bases at J, with 7 bases between the two ends. This CDR3 region has 11 residues. This CDR3 is CASSFIRGYTF. CDR3 DNA sequence: TGTGCCAGCAGTTTCATCAGGGGCTACACCTTC.

To note about this clonotype: One end of the junction is discordant with germline, which a read error may explain. The J gene is TRBJ1-2, the V gene TRBV28; a possible D gene is TRBD1 (5 bases). This CDR3 contains 12 residues. Germline CDR1 and CDR2: MDHEN and SYDVKM. CDR3 residues: CVSYGAGYGYTF. As DNA, the CDR3 is TGTGTCAGCTACGGGGCGGGCTATGGCTACACCTTC.

This clonotype was counted many times. The V gene is TRBV5-1, the J gene TRBJ2-7; D is perhaps TRBD2 (6 bases). The CDR3 has 14 amino acids. Trimming removed 2 bases from V and 1 base from J, with 10 bases in between. The germline V gene has CDR1 SGHRS and CDR2 YFSETQ. CDR3 nucleotide sequence: TGCGCCAGCAGCTTAGCGGGTATGTCCTACGAGCAGTACTTC. Its translation is CASSLAGMSYEQYF.

The chain employs TRBV4-2 and TRBJ1-2, with D unresolved. Trimming removed 0 bases from V and 4 bases from J, with 12 bases in between. This CDR3 contains 15 residues. CDR1 LGHNA and CDR2 YNFKEQ come from the germline V gene. The CDR3 region has the DNA TGTGCCAGCAGCCAAGAAACGGCACAGCCCTATGGCTACACCTTC. Protein: CASSQETAQPYGYTF.

This clonotype was seen a few times. CDR3 sequence (DNA): TGTGCCAGCAGCTCTTTTGCAGATACGCAGTATTTT. Amino acids: CASSSFADTQYF. This chain links TRBV7-2 with TRBJ2-3, with D uncertain. V was shortened by 4 bases and J by 4 bases, with 6 bases between the two germline ends. This CDR3 contains 12 residues. Germline V gene sequence: CDR1 SGHTA, CDR2 FQGNSA.

The chain joins TRBV9 to TRBJ2-1; 12 bases align to TRBD2. The J segment lost 9 bases and the V segment lost 0 bases, leaving 10 bases of the junction unmatched. Germline V gene sequence: CDR1 SGDLS, CDR2 YYNGEE. This CDR3 is 17 amino acids long. The CDR3 loop reads CASSVARGLAGTVEQFF. DNA for the CDR3: TGTGCCAGCAGCGTAGCCCGAGGACTAGCGGGAACGGTTGAGCAGTTCTTC.

At least ten counts were recorded for this clonotype. V gene TRBV7-2 combines with J gene TRBJ2-1, with D unclear. Per the germline V gene, CDR1 is SGHTA and CDR2 is FQGNSA. V was shortened by 0 bases and J by 4 bases, with 7 bases between the two germline ends. This CDR3 is built from 14 residues. CDR3 region: CASSLAVPYNEQFF. DNA for the CDR3: TGTGCCAGCAGCTTAGCGGTACCGTACAATGAGCAGTTCTTC.

The rearrangement uses TRBV2 and TRBJ2-3; no definite D call. The CDR3 loop spans 13 amino acids. The V gene's germline CDR1 is SNHLY and CDR2 FYNNEI. The V gene lost 7 bases and the J gene lost 0 bases, with 8 bases spanning the gap. CDR3 DNA sequence: TGTGCCAGCAATATCATGAGCACAGATACGCAGTATTTT. It codes for CASNIMSTDTQYF.

This rearrangement joins TRBV5-8 to TRBJ1-5, with 9 bases lining up with TRBD1. The germline gives CDR1 SGHTS, CDR2 YDEGEE. V shed 7 bases, J shed 2 bases, and the junction held 7 bases outside the gene matches. This CDR3 contains 15 residues. The CDR3 DNA follows: TGTGCCAGCCATGGACAGGGGATGGGCAATCAGCCCCAGCATTTT. It is translated as CASHGQGMGNQPQHF.

This clonotype was picked up a small number of times. The V call is TRBV20-1, the J call TRBJ2-3, with a weak D call TRBD1 (6 bases). Germline V gene lookup returns CDR1 DFQATT and CDR2 SNEGSKA (reference sequence). V was cut by 1 base and J by 2 bases, with 22 bases left in between. This CDR3 region has 18 residues. CDR3 sequence reads: CSARAIILSGTPTDTQYF. The CDR3 DNA reads TGCAGTGCTAGAGCAATTATACTATCCGGGACACCCACAGATACGCAGTATTTT.

V is TRBV20-1 and J is TRBJ2-2; D perhaps matches TRBD2 (6 bases). Trimming removed 7 bases from V and 8 bases from J, with 17 bases in between. The germline gives CDR1 DFQATT, CDR2 SNEGSKA (reference sequence). This CDR3 is 13 amino acids long. The CDR3 nucleotides read TGCAGTGTGGAGGGCCTTTTTCCGGGGGAGCTGTTTTTT. The encoded protein is CSVEGLFPGELFF.

This clonotype has a single count. This sequence joins TRBV2 and TRBJ2-5; D is possibly TRBD2 (5 bases). V shed 2 bases and J shed 1 base, with 14 bases lying between them. Germline loops: CDR1 SNHLY, CDR2 FYNNEI. The CDR3 length is 16 residues. The CDR3 is CASSEWRALSQETQYF. The CDR3 DNA follows: TGTGCCAGCAGTGAATGGCGGGCCCTATCCCAAGAGACCCAGTACTTC.

This chain connects TRBV6-5 to TRBJ2-7; 12 bases map to TRBD2. The CDR3 runs to 19 residues. The trim removed 2 bases at V and 7 bases at J, leaving 18 bases unmatched. The germline CDR1 and CDR2 sequences are MNHEY and SVGAGI. CDR3 amino acids: CASSYLRTLRLAGAEEQYF. CDR3 sequence (DNA): TGTGCCAGCAGTTACCTCAGAACACTCCGACTAGCGGGAGCGGAGGAGCAGTACTTC.

The genes are TRBV20-1 and TRBJ2-7, with 7 bases lining up with TRBD2. CDR1 DFQATT and CDR2 SNEGSKA come from the germline V gene (reference sequence). The CDR3 loop spans 12 amino acids. Unmatched junction bases numbered 3, after V lost 4 bases and J lost 3 bases. As DNA, the CDR3 is TGCAGTGCTAATAGCGGGCTCTACGAGCAGTACTTC. Protein product: CSANSGLYEQYF.

This clonotype has more than one count but fewer than ten. The DNA of the CDR3 is TGTGCCAGCAGAGGGGCGTTAAGCTATGGCTACACCTTC. It specifies CASRGALSYGYTF. The V and J genes are TRBV6-1 and TRBJ1-2, with D tentatively TRBD1 (5 bases). The V gene lost 6 bases and the J gene lost 4 bases, with 12 bases spanning the gap. The CDR3 totals 13 residues. Germline V lookup: CDR1 MNHNS, CDR2 SASEGT.

The chain is built from TRBV9 and TRBJ2-7; 10 nucleotides line up with TRBD2. The V segment lost 4 bases and the J segment 8 bases; nucleotides outside the gene matches: 6. This CDR3 spans 13 amino acids. CDR1 SGDLS and CDR2 YYNGEE come from the germline V gene. The chain's CDR3 is CASSPGTSDQQYF. The CDR3 DNA reads as TGTGCCAGCAGCCCCGGGACTAGCGATCAGCAGTACTTC. The entire variable domain, with the rest obtained from reference TRBV9 and TRBJ2-7, is as follows: DSGVTQTPKHLITATGQRVTLRCSPRSGDLSVYWYQQSLDQGLQFLIQYYNGEERAKGNILERFSAQQFPDLHSELNLSSLELGDSALYFCASSPGTSDQQYFGPGTRLTVT.

This clonotype was counted between two and nine times. The genes are TRBV18 and TRBJ2-5; D not certain. The V and J ends lost 2 bases and 2 bases respectively, with 9 bases between them. The CDR3 runs to 14 residues. Per the germline V gene, CDR1 is KGHSH and CDR2 is LQKENI. CDR3 amino acids: CASSPVGHQETQYF. The CDR3 coding sequence is TGTGCCAGCTCACCAGTGGGCCATCAAGAGACCCAGTACTTC.

This clonotype has more than one count but fewer than ten. The chain recombines TRBV28 with TRBJ1-2; 8 nucleotides align to TRBD1. Germline CDR1 MDHEN, CDR2 SYDVKM. CDR3 length: 16 amino acids. V dropped 6 bases and J dropped 0; count of bases not matched to a gene: 9. CDR3 in amino acids: CASSPGGPVTNYGYTF. DNA of the CDR3: TGTGCCAGCAGCCCAGGGGGCCCGGTTACTAACTATGGCTACACCTTC.

V gene TRBV7-6 combines with J gene TRBJ1-2, with D unresolved. The germline gives CDR1 SGHVS, CDR2 FNYEAQ. The germline V and J ends were trimmed by 4 bases and 4 bases, with 13 bases remaining between them. This CDR3 spans 14 amino acids. CDR3 nucleotides: TGTGCCAGCAGCTCCACTAACAGTCTCTATGGCTACACCTTC. Its translation is CASSSTNSLYGYTF.